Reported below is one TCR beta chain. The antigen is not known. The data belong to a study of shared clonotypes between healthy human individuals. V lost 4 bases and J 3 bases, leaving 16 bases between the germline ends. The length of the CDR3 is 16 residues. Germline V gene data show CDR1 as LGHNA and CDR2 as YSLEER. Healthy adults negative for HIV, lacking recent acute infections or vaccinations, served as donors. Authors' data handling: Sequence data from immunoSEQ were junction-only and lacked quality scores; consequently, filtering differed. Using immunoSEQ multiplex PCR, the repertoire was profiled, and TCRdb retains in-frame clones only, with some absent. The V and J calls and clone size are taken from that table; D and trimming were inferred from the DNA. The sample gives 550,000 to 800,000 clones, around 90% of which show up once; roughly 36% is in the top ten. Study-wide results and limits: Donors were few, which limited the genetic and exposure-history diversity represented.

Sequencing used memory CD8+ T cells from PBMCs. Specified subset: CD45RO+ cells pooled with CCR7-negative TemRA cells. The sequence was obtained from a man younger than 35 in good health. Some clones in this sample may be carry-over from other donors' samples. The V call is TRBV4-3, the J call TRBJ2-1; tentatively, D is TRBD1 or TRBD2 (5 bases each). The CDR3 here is CASSLLGHTIYNEQFF. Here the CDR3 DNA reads TGCGCCAGCAGCCTACTAGGACATACGATCTACAATGAGCAGTTCTTC.